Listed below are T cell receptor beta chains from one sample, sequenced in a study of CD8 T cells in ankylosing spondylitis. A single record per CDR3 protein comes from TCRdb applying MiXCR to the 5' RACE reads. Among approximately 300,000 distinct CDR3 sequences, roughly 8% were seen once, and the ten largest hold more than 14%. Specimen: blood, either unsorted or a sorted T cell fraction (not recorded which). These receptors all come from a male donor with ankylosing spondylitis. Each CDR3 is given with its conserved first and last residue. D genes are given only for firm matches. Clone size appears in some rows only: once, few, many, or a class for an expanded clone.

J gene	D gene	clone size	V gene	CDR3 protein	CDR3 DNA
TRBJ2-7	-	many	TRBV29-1	CSVQWTAQGEQYF	TGCAGCGTGCAGTGGACCGCTCAGGGGGAGCAGTACTTC
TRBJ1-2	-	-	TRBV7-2	CASSYSGQASGYTF	TGTGCCAGCAGCTACTCGGGACAAGCGAGTGGCTACACCTTC
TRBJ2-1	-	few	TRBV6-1	CASSEDVSETTEQFF	TGTGCCAGCAGTGAAGACGTGAGCGAGACCACTGAGCAGTTCTTC
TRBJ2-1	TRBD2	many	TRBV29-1	CSVDRSGGSYNEQFF	TGCAGCGTTGATCGGTCGGGAGGGTCCTACAATGAGCAGTTCTTC
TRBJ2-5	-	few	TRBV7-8	CASSPGTRETQYF	TGTGCCAGCAGCCCCGGGACGCGGGAGACCCAGTACTTC
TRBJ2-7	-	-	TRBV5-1	CASSHGGGGIDEQYF	TGCGCCAGCAGCCACGGGGGAGGGGGCATAGACGAGCAGTACTTC
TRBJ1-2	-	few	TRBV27	CASRGLLNYGYTF	TGTGCCAGCAGGGGACTCCTCAACTATGGCTACACCTTC
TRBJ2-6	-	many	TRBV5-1	CASSFPLSGANVLTF	TGCGCCAGCAGCTTCCCACTATCTGGGGCCAACGTCCTGACTTTC
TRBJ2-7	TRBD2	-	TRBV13	CASSPRLAAPNEQYF	TGTGCCAGCAGCCCCCGACTAGCTGCCCCCAACGAGCAGTACTTC
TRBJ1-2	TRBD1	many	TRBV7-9	CASSRDSGAVGYTF	TGTGCCAGCAGCCGGGACAGTGGAGCAGTGGGCTACACCTTC
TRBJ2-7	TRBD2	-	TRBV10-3	CAIGTSGRREQYF	TGTGCCATCGGGACTAGCGGGAGGAGGGAGCAGTACTTC
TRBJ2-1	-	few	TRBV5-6	CASSLGPRLSGDEQFF	TGTGCCAGCAGCTTGGGCCCACGCCTGTCCGGTGATGAGCAGTTCTTC
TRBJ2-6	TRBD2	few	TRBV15	CATSTSSGLNVLTF	TGTGCCACCAGCACCTCTAGCGGATTAAACGTCCTGACTTTC
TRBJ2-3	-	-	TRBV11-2	CASSWNAVPGGTQYF	TGTGCCAGCAGCTGGAATGCGGTTCCTGGCGGTACGCAGTATTTT
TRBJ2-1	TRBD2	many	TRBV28	CASSPGLAGFYNEQFF	TGTGCCAGCAGTCCCGGACTAGCGGGATTCTACAATGAGCAGTTCTTC
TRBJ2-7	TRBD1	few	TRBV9	CASSAGTGTTYEQYF	TGTGCCAGCAGCGCCGGGACAGGGACCACCTACGAGCAGTACTTC
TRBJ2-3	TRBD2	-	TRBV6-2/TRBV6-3	CASRRTSGRPTDTQYF	TGTGCCAGCAGACGGACTAGCGGGAGGCCCACAGATACGCAGTATTTT
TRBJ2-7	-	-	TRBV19	CASSIGADPNSYEQYF	TGTGCCAGTAGTATAGGGGCGGACCCTAACTCCTACGAGCAGTACTTC
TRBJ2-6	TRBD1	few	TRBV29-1	CSVGDRAGANVLTF	TGCAGCGTAGGAGACAGGGCTGGGGCCAACGTCCTGACTTTC
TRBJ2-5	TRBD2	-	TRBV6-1	CASSELLGLAGETQYF	TGTGCCAGCAGTGAATTACTGGGGCTAGCGGGAGAGACCCAGTACTTC
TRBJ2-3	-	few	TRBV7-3	CASSLTLGNTQYF	TGTGCCAGCAGCTTAACGTTGGGGAATACGCAGTATTTT
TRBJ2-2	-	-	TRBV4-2	CASSQSGLTTGELFF	TGTGCCAGCAGCCAGAGCGGACTAACCACCGGGGAGCTGTTTTTT
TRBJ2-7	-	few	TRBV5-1	CASSLPGASYEQYF	TGCGCCAGCAGCCTGCCCGGAGCTTCCTACGAGCAGTACTTC
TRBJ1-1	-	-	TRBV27	CATRRAGGIEAFF	TGTGCCACCCGCCGAGCAGGAGGGATTGAAGCTTTCTTT
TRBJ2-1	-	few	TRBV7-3	CASSLYRGRANEQFF	TGTGCCAGCAGCTTATATAGGGGCAGGGCAAATGAGCAGTTCTTC
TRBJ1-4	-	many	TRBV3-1	CASSPRLTNEKLFF	TGTGCCAGCAGCCCGCGGTTAACTAATGAAAAACTGTTTTTT
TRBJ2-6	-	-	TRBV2	CASSVGVGGANVLTF	TGTGCCAGCAGTGTAGGGGTCGGTGGGGCCAACGTCCTGACTTTC
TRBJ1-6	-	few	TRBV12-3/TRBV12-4	CASSLRAGRSPLHF	TGTGCCAGCAGTTTAAGGGCAGGGCGCTCACCCCTCCACTTT